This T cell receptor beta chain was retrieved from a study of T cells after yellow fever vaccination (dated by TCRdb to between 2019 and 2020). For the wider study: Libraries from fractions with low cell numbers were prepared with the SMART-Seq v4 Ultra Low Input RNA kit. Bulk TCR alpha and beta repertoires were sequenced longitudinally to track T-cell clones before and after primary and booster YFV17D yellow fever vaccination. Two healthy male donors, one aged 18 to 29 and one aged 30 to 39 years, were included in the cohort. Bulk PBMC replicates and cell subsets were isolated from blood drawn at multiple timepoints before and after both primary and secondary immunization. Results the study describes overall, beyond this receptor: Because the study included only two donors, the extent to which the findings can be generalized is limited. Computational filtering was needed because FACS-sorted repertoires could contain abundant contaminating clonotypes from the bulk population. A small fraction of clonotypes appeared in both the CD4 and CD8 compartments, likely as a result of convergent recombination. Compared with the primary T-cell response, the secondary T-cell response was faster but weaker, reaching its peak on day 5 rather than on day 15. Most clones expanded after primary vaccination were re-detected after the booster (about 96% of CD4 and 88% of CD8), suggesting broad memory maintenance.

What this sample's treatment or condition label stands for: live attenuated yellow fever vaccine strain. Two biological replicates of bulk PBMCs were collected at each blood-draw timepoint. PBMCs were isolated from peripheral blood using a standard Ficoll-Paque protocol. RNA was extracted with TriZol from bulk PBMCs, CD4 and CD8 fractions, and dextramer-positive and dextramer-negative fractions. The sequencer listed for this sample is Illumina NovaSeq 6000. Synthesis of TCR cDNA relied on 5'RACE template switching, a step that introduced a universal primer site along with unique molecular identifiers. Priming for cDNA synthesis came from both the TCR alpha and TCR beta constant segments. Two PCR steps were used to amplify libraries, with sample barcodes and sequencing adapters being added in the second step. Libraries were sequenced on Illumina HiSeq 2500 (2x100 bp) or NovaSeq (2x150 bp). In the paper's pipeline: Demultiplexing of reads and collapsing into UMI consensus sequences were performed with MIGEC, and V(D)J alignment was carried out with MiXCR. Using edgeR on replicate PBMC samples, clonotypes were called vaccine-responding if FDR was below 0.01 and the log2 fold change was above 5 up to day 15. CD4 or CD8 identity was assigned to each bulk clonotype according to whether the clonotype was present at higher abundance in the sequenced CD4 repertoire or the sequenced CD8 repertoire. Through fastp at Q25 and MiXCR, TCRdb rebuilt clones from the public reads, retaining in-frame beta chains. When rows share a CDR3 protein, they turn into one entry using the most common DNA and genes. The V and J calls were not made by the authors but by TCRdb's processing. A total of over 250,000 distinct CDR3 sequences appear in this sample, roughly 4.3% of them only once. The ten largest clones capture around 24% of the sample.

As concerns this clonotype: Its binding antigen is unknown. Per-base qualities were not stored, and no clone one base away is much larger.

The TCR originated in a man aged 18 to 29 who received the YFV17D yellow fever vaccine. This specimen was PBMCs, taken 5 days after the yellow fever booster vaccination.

Here the CDR3 is given as CASSLVGSADTQYF. The bases are TGCGCCAGCAGCTTGGTTGGTAGCGCCGATACGCAGTATTTT. This receptor chain uses TRBV5-1 and TRBJ2-3; D gene: possibly TRBD2, on 5 matching bases. A distance of 11 bases separates the germline ends of V and J, which lose 0 bases and 6 bases respectively. The germline V gene supplies CDR1 SGHRS and CDR2 YFSETQ. The CDR3 sequence holds 14 residues, the cysteine and phenylalanine included. Only CDR3 DNA is held: 42 bases, read in frame from base 1.